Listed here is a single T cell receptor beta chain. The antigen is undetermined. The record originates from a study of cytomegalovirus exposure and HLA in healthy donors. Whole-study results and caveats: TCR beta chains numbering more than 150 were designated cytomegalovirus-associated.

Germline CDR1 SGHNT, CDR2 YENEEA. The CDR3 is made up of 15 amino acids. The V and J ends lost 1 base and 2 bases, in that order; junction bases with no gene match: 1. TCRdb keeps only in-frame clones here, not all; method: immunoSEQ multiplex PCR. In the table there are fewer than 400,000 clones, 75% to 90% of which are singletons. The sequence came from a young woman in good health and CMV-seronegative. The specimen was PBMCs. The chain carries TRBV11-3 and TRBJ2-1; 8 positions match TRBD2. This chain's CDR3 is CASSLAGGAYNEQFF. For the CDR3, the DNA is TGTGCCAGCAGCTTAGCGGGAGGGGCCTACAATGAGCAGTTCTTC.